The 8 T cell receptor beta chains listed next were all sequenced from one sample in a study of CD8+CD57+ T cells in acquired aplastic anemia. Genomic DNA acted as the template from which TCR beta VDJ combination and CDR3 sequence profiling were carried out. TCRdb reprocessed the reads via MiXCR and lists one record per CDR3 protein. Of hundreds of thousands of distinct CDR3 sequences in the sample, about two thirds were seen once. The sample comprised sorted CD4+, CD8+, or CD8+CD57+ T cells (not recorded which) from PBMCs. These receptors all come from a human donor in good health, serving as a control.

The rearrangement uses TRBV20-1 and TRBJ2-3; a possible D gene is TRBD1 (5 bases). V gave up 1 base and J gave up 1 base, with 18 bases separating them. The germline CDR1 and CDR2 sequences are DFQATT and SNEGSKA (reference sequence). CDR3 length: 17 amino acids. The CDR3 reads CSARGLRASLRTDTQYF. CDR3 coding DNA: TGCAGTGCTAGAGGGCTCAGGGCTAGTTTACGCACAGATACGCAGTATTTT.

This chain joins TRBV7-2 and TRBJ2-7; tentatively, D is TRBD2 (7 bases). Germline assignment: CDR1 SGHTA and CDR2 FQGNSA. V lost 6 bases and J lost 13, with 28 bases in between. The CDR3 is 15 residues long. DNA for the CDR3: TGTGCCAGCAGTTTAAAGGGGGGGGGGGGAGGCACAGATTACTTC. Translated, it gives CASSLKGGGGGTDYF.

A remark on this clonotype: No conserved phenylalanine or tryptophan is present at the end of the CDR3, so a read error is the likely explanation. No DNA is shown, since the ends of the CDR3 on it are uncertain; the CDR3 is the one TCRdb lists. The chain couples TRBV9 to TRBJ1-4; the table's D call, TRBD1, was not checked against the DNA. Per germline, CDR1 SGDLS and CDR2 YYNGEE. The CDR3 spans 13 residues, counting both ends. The CDR3 spells CASSAAGQSYRYI.

The rearrangement uses TRBV25-1 and TRBJ1-1, with D tentatively TRBD1 (5 bases). The germline V gene has CDR1 MGHDK and CDR2 SYGVNS. V was cut by 1 base and J by 0 bases, with 9 bases left in between. The CDR3 is 15 amino acids. The CDR3 nucleotides read TGTGCCAGCAGTGAATCCGGGACTGTGAACACTGAAGCTTTCTTT. Residues: CASSESGTVNTEAFF.

In regard to this clonotype: No conserved phenylalanine or tryptophan ends this CDR3, so it is likely a read error. The CDR3 DNA reads as TGTGCCAGCACCGCGGGAGGGTCCCTCCACACT. It codes for CASTAGGSLHT. This chain uses TRBV7-2 with TRBJ1-6; D ambiguous. V lost 7 bases and J 14 bases, leaving 12 bases between the germline ends. CDR1 and CDR2 from the germline V gene are SGHTA and FQGNSA. This CDR3 comprises 11 residues.

As regards this clonotype: A junction end diverges from the germline sequence, so it may reflect a read error. The rearrangement links TRBV20-1 to TRBJ2-2; D possibly corresponds to TRBD2 (5 bases). Germline-derived CDR1 and CDR2 are DFQATT and SNEGSKA (reference sequence). The CDR3 has 14 residues. The CDR3 region is CSASVGILTGELLF. The CDR3, as DNA: TGCAGTGCTTCGGTTGGGATCTTGACCGGGGAGCTGCTTTTT.

This chain connects TRBV11-1 to TRBJ1-5, with 12 bases that match TRBD1. The germline CDR1 and CDR2 sequences are SGHAT and FQDESV (reference sequence). The ends lost 5 bases at V and 6 bases at J; junction bases unmatched: 8. This CDR3 is built from 16 residues. CDR3 sequence: CASSDAGTGGFQPQHF. The DNA of the CDR3 is TGTGCCAGCAGCGACGCCGGGACAGGGGGCTTTCAGCCCCAGCATTTT.

This clonotype was counted ten times or more. CDR3 sequence: CASSIGQGRTEAFF. The CDR3, as DNA: TGCGCCAGCAGCATTGGACAGGGAAGGACTGAAGCTTTCTTT. The chain has TRBV5-1 and TRBJ1-1; 8 positions match TRBD1. This CDR3 is 14 amino acids long. Unmatched junction bases numbered 7, after V lost 4 bases and J lost 5 bases. CDR1 is SGHRS and CDR2 is YFSETQ in the germline V gene.